Shown below are 28 T cell receptor beta chains from a single sample sequenced in a study of T-cell reconstitution after alpha-beta-depleted transplantation in children. Unique molecular identifiers were used to barcode this TCRbeta library. MiXCR was run by TCRdb on the PCR reads, yielding one entry per CDR3 protein. The table includes about 690,000 distinct CDR3 sequences, 15% to 20% detected once. The sample in question was PBMCs from the stem cell graft donor, obtained from the stem cell graft. Receptors originate from a human donor who donated a stem cell graft to a child with acute myeloid leukemia.

The chain is built from TRBV6-4 and TRBJ1-2; 12 bases line up with TRBD1. V lost 6 bases to trimming and J lost 4 bases; unmatched junction nucleotides: 12. Germline CDR1 is MRHNA and CDR2 is SNTAGT. The CDR3 length is 17 residues. The CDR3 DNA sequence: TGTGCCAGCAGCAGGAGTTCCGGGACAGGGGGCCTCTATGGCTACACCTTC. This encodes CASSRSSGTGGLYGYTF.

The CDR3 DNA is TGTGCCAGCAGTTTTCGCGGGTCGGGCAATCAGCCCCAGCATTTT. Translated: CASSFRGSGNQPQHF. The gene calls are TRBV12-3 or TRBV12-4 and TRBJ1-5; D call uncertain. The germline V and J ends were trimmed by 3 bases and 2 bases, with 11 bases remaining between them. There are 15 residues in the CDR3.

Regarding this clonotype: Relative to the germline gene, one junction end is altered; a read error may explain this. The chain is built from TRBV4-3 and TRBJ2-5, with D perhaps given as TRBD1 or TRBD2 (5 bases each). Per germline, CDR1 LGHNA and CDR2 YSLEER. The CDR3 totals 14 residues. DNA for the CDR3: TGCGCCAGCAGCCTTATGGGTGTGGGGGAGACCCAGGACTTC. This translates into CASSLMGVGETQDF.

This clonotype was observed a handful of times. The chain couples TRBV7-9 to TRBJ1-1; no firm D call. Germline V CDR1 and CDR2: SEHNR, FQNEAQ (reference sequence). The CDR3 length is 12 residues. V lost 4 bases, J lost 11 bases, and 14 bases lay in between. In DNA, the CDR3 is TGTGCCAGCAGCTCCTCCGGGTCGGGGGCTTTCTTT. Translation gives CASSSSGSGAFF.

This clonotype was seen at least ten times. V and J are TRBV5-5 and TRBJ2-1; 7 nucleotides line up with TRBD1. The CDR3 sequence is 14 residues long. Germline loops: CDR1 SGHKS, CDR2 YYEKEE (reference sequence). V lost 0 bases and J lost 8; bases outside the gene matches: 5. For the CDR3, the DNA is TGTGCCAGCAGCTTGGGACAGGGTGTCGATGAGCAGTTCTTC. Protein sequence: CASSLGQGVDEQFF.

The chain joins TRBV6-2 or TRBV6-3 to TRBJ2-2; D is uncertain. This CDR3 has 16 residues. Per the germline V gene, CDR1 is MNHEY and CDR2 is SVGEGT. Deletions cut 2 bases from V and 3 bases from J, with 13 bases between. This CDR3 reads CASSYGVSLYTGELFF. The DNA of the CDR3 is TGTGCCAGCAGTTACGGGGTTTCGTTGTACACCGGGGAGCTGTTTTTT.

V gene TRBV6-1 combines with J gene TRBJ2-7; D is perhaps TRBD1 (5 bases). V shed 10 bases and J shed 0 bases, with 16 bases lying between them. The CDR3 spans 14 residues. Per germline, CDR1 MNHNS and CDR2 SASEGT. The CDR3 DNA reads as TGTGCCACACAATTTACAGGTAGCTCCTACGAGCAGTACTTC. This sequence encodes CATQFTGSSYEQYF.

The chain couples TRBV30 to TRBJ1-1, with 11 bases fitting TRBD1. The CDR3 is 14 residues long. Germline V lookup: CDR1 GTSNPN, CDR2 SVGIG (reference sequence). J was trimmed by 5 bases and V by 3 bases; bases with no gene match: 5. The CDR3 here is CAWSTGQGGTEAFF. The CDR3 DNA follows: TGTGCCTGGAGCACGGGACAGGGGGGTACTGAAGCTTTCTTT.

At least ten counts were recorded for this clonotype. The chain combines TRBV12-3 or TRBV12-4 with TRBJ1-1, with D possibly being TRBD1 (6 bases). Trimming removed 6 bases from V and 6 bases from J, with 11 bases in between. This CDR3 has 12 amino acids. CDR3: CASSRGVPEAFF. The CDR3 coding sequence is TGTGCCAGCAGCAGGGGAGTTCCTGAAGCTTTCTTT.

V gene TRBV19 combines with J gene TRBJ1-2; 9 positions agree with TRBD1. Germline values: CDR1 LNHDA, CDR2 SQIVND (reference sequence). The CDR3 spans 14 residues. V shed 6 bases, J shed 7 bases, and the junction held 9 bases outside the gene matches. CDR3 bases: TGTGCCAGTAGATCCCGGGACAGGGAGTCTGGCTACACCTTC. This gives the protein CASRSRDRESGYTF.

The V call is TRBV7-8, the J call TRBJ2-7; D is undetermined. V was pared by 5 bases and J by 0 bases, with 17 bases between. The germline CDR1 and CDR2 sequences are SGHVS and FQNEAQ. This CDR3 is built from 16 residues. The CDR3 loop reads CASSRSLGLSSYEQYF. CDR3 in DNA: TGTGCCAGCAGCCGCAGCCTGGGTCTTAGCTCCTACGAGCAGTACTTC.

About this clonotype itself: A much larger clone is a single base away; this may be a read error. V gene TRBV9 combines with J gene TRBJ2-7; TRBD1 agrees at 7 bases. Germline V gene sequence: CDR1 SGDLS, CDR2 YYNGEE. The CDR3 consists of 15 residues. The CDR3 bases are TGTGCCAGCAGCGTAGATGGGGACAGTACCTACGACCAGTACTTC. Translated: CASSVDGDSTYDQYF.

This clonotype showed up many times. The chain recombines TRBV20-1 with TRBJ1-1; the D gene is possibly TRBD1 (6 bases). Trimming removed 6 bases at V and 2 bases at J, with 10 bases between. The CDR3 totals 12 residues. Per germline, CDR1 DFQATT and CDR2 SNEGSKA (reference sequence). CDR3 sequence: CSAWTDNTEAFF. The CDR3 bases are TGCAGTGCGTGGACAGATAACACTGAAGCTTTCTTT.

Worth noting for this clonotype: A single base separates this from a much larger clone, so it may be a read error. The rearrangement joins TRBV7-2 to TRBJ2-5; possible D gene TRBD1, 5 bases. In germline, CDR1 is SGHTA, CDR2 FQGNSA. The germline V and J ends were trimmed by 4 bases and 1 base, with 10 bases remaining between them. The CDR3 runs 14 residues. The CDR3 DNA reads as TGTGCCAGCAGCTCAGGGTCGACCCAAGAGACCCAGTACTTC. Its translation: CASSSGSTQETQYF.

This clonotype was recorded at least ten times. V is TRBV29-1 and J is TRBJ1-2, with TRBD1 matching over 7 bases. The CDR3 loop spans 14 amino acids. Germline V gene data show CDR1 as SQVTM and CDR2 as ANQGSEA. V was clipped by 6 bases and J by 0 bases; unmatched bases: 7. The CDR3 reads CSVNNRGSNYGYTF. The CDR3 DNA sequence: TGCAGCGTCAATAACAGGGGTTCTAACTATGGCTACACCTTC.

This clonotype was detected a few times. This chain links TRBV20-1 with TRBJ1-2, with D possibly matching TRBD1 (6 bases). V was clipped by 2 bases and J by 3 bases, with 13 bases between them. The CDR3 is made up of 14 amino acids. Germline V CDR1 and CDR2: DFQATT, SNEGSKA (reference sequence). In nucleotides, the CDR3 is TGCAGTGCTAGACCTCCGGGGGGCCACTATGGCTACACCTTC. Translating gives CSARPPGGHYGYTF.

This clonotype was seen at least ten times. Written as DNA, the CDR3 is TGCAGTGCTCCCGACCGAGTCACTGAAGCTTTCTTT. This translates into CSAPDRVTEAFF. V and J are TRBV20-1 and TRBJ1-1; no reliable D call. Trimming removed 5 bases at V and 4 bases at J, with 11 bases between. This CDR3 region has 12 residues. CDR1 and CDR2 from the germline V gene are DFQATT and SNEGSKA (reference sequence).

The chain carries TRBV30 and TRBJ2-6; D remains unclear. The CDR3 is 13 residues long. Germline CDR1 GTSNPN, CDR2 SVGIG (reference sequence). Deletions cut 3 bases from V and 0 bases from J, with 3 bases between. CDR3 in DNA: TGTGCCTGGAGAGTCTCTGGGGCCAACGTCCTGACTTTC. Amino acid sequence: CAWRVSGANVLTF.

This clonotype was counted many times. This chain joins TRBV6-5 and TRBJ1-4, with unresolved D. V was clipped by 1 base and J by 5 bases, with 11 bases between them. The CDR3 runs to 15 residues. Per the germline V gene, CDR1 is MNHEY and CDR2 is SVGAGI. The CDR3 DNA reads TGTGCCAGCAGTTACTTAGGCCAGACGAATGAAAAACTGTTTTTT. Amino acid sequence: CASSYLGQTNEKLFF.

A few counts support this clonotype. J is TRBJ1-4 and V is TRBV11-2; 9 bases map to TRBD1. The junction had 7 bases not matched to a gene; V was cut back by 5 bases and J by 6 bases. The germline gives CDR1 SGHAT, CDR2 FQNNGV. This CDR3 spans 15 amino acids. CDR3: CASSLWDRADEKLFF. Here the CDR3 DNA reads TGTGCCAGCAGCCTCTGGGACAGGGCGGATGAAAAACTGTTTTTT.

This clonotype was counted between two and nine times. V usage is TRBV12-3 or TRBV12-4 and J usage is TRBJ2-1, with D possibly being TRBD2 (6 bases). V lost 7 bases, J lost 8 bases, and 21 bases lay in between. The CDR3 is 15 residues long. CDR3 bases: TGTGCCAGCACACGGAGAGCGGGTGATCTTGATGAGCAGTTCTTC. Protein sequence: CASTRRAGDLDEQFF.

This clonotype was counted at least ten times. The chain combines TRBV4-2 with TRBJ2-1; tentatively, D is TRBD2 (5 bases). The CDR3 sequence is 19 residues long. Trimming removed 1 base at V and 1 base at J, with 20 bases between. Germline V CDR1 and CDR2: LGHNA, YNFKEQ. The CDR3 region has the DNA TGTGCCAGCAGCCAAGGCGATGGAGGACTCAAAGTTTCCTACAATGAGCAGTTCTTC. It yields the protein CASSQGDGGLKVSYNEQFF.

This clonotype was recorded many times. The J gene is TRBJ2-7, the V gene TRBV12-3 or TRBV12-4; perhaps TRBD2 as D (6 bases). There are 14 residues in the CDR3. Between the trimmed V and J ends, which lost 5 bases and 2 bases, there was a span of 13 bases. CDR3 sequence reads: CASSPDGGTYEQYF. CDR3 bases: TGTGCCAGCAGTCCGGACGGAGGGACCTACGAGCAGTACTTC.

This clonotype was detected only a few times. This chain links TRBV12-3 or TRBV12-4 with TRBJ1-2, with TRBD1 matching 7 bases. This CDR3 spans 18 amino acids. With 2 bases clipped from V and 0 bases from J, the junction kept 12 bases outside the gene matches. The DNA for the CDR3 is TGTGCCAGCAGTTTAAGTCGATTACGCGGACAGGCTAACTATGGCTACACCTTC. This sequence encodes CASSLSRLRGQANYGYTF.

The sample holds many counts of this clonotype. The CDR3 sequence: CSAFNRDRGHTEAFF. The CDR3 DNA reads as TGCAGTGCTTTTAACCGGGACAGAGGGCACACTGAAGCTTTCTTT. The J gene is TRBJ1-1, the V gene TRBV20-1, with 7 bases that match TRBD1. The germline gives CDR1 DFQATT, CDR2 SNEGSKA (reference sequence). The ends lost 5 bases at V and 3 bases at J; junction bases unmatched: 12. The CDR3 has 15 amino acids.

The chain uses TRBV7-8 and TRBJ2-1; 8 nucleotides agree with TRBD2. CDR3 length: 16 amino acids. Germline CDR1 SGHVS, CDR2 FQNEAQ. Trimming took 1 base from V and 4 from J; bases not matched to a gene: 6. The CDR3 spells CASSLEAGGLYNEQFF. DNA for the CDR3: TGTGCCAGCAGCTTAGAGGCGGGGGGTCTTTACAATGAGCAGTTCTTC. The full variable domain, with the rest looked up from reference TRBV7-8 and TRBJ2-1, is GAGVSQSPRYKVAKRGQDVALRCDPISGHVSLFWYQQALGQGPEFLTYFQNEAQLDKSGLPSDRFFAERPEGSVSTLKIQRTQQEDSAVYLCASSLEAGGLYNEQFFGPGTRLTVL.

Remarks on this clonotype: The junction shows a germline mismatch at one end, possibly a read error. This chain joins TRBV20-1 and TRBJ2-1, with 10 bases fitting TRBD2. The CDR3 runs to 17 residues. Germline CDR1 reads DFQATT; CDR2 reads SNEGSKA (reference sequence). The CDR3, as DNA: TGCTGTGCTAGAGATCTCAACGAGCGGGGGGGCTACAATGAGCAGTTCTTC. Its translation: CCARDLNERGGYNEQFF.

The chain uses TRBV5-5 and TRBJ2-4, with TRBD2 identical over 10 bases. This CDR3 contains 16 residues. V shed 1 base, J shed 5 bases, and the junction held 6 bases outside the gene matches. Germline-derived CDR1 and CDR2 are SGHKS and YYEKEE (reference sequence). CDR3 residues: CASSLFSSGGQNIQYF. The CDR3, as DNA: TGTGCCAGCAGCTTGTTTTCTAGCGGGGGACAAAACATTCAGTACTTC.